The sequence of this TCR beta chain was determined in a study of cytomegalovirus exposure and HLA in healthy donors. Overall study: The 90 to 150 validation repertoires, a later analysis reported, used the same platform as the 700 or so repertoires from the first cohort.

TCRdb's table, derived via immunoSEQ multiplex PCR, lists solely in-frame clones and lacks some. The sample includes some 67,000 clones, about 94% of them seen just once. Germline CDR1 is KGHSH and CDR2 is LQKENI. Trimming pared 2 bases from V and 1 base from J, leaving 12 bases between. This CDR3 region has 16 residues. This clone occurred once. What it recognizes is unknown. Study-level findings and limits: It was reported that the classifier diagnosed cytomegalovirus status with high specificity and sensitivity in both the original and validation cohorts.

The rearrangement links TRBV18 to TRBJ1-5; TRBD1 might be the D (5 bases). The sample was PBMCs. The sequence came from a woman aged 18 to 35 in good health and CMV-seronegative. The CDR3 DNA reads as TGTGCCAGCTCACCAGGTTCGGGACTAAGCAATCAGCCCCAGCATTTT. Its protein product is CASSPGSGLSNQPQHF.